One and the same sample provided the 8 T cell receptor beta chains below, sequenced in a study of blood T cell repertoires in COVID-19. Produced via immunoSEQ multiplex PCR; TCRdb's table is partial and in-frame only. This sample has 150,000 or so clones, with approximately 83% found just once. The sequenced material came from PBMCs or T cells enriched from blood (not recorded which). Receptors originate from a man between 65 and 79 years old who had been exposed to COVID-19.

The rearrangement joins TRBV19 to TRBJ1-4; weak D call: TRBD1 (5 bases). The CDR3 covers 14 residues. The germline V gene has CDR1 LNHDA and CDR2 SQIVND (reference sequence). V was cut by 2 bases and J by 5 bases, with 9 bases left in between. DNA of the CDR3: TGTGCCAGTAGTATAATCCCAGGGAATGAAAAACTGTTTTTT. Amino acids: CASSIIPGNEKLFF.

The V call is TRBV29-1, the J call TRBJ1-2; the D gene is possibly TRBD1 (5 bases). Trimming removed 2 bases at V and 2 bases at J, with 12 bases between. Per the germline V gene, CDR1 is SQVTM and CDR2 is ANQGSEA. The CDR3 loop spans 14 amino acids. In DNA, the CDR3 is TGCAGCGTTGAACCCAGGGAAGTAAACTATGGCTACACCTTC. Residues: CSVEPREVNYGYTF.

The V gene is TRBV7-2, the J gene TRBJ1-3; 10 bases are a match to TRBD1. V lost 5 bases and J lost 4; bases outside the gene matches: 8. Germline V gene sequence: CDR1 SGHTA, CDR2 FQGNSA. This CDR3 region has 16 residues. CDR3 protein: CASSPSGTGDGNTIYF. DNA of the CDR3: TGTGCCAGCAGCCCCTCCGGGACAGGGGACGGAAACACCATATATTTT.

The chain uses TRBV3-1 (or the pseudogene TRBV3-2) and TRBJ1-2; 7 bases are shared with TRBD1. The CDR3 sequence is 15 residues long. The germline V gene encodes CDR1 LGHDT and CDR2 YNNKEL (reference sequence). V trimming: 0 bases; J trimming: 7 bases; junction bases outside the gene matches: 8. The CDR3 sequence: CASSQDRQGVSGYTF. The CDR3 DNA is TGTGCCAGCAGCCAAGATCGCCAGGGGGTGAGTGGCTACACCTTC.

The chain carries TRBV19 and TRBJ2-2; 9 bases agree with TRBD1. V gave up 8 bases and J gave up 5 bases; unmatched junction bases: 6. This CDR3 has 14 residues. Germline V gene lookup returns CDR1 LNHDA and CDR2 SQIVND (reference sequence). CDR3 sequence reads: CASSTGGVTGELFF. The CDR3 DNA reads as TGTGCCAGTTCGACAGGGGGTGTTACCGGGGAGCTGTTTTTT.

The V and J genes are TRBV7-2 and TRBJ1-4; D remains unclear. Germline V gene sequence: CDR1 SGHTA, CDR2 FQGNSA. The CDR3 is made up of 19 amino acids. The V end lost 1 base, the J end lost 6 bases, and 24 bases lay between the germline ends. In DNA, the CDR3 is TGTGCCAGCAGCTTAGAGGAAAAGGTTTTTTTTTCTAGAGATGAAAAACTGTTTTTT. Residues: CASSLEEKVFFSRDEKLFF.

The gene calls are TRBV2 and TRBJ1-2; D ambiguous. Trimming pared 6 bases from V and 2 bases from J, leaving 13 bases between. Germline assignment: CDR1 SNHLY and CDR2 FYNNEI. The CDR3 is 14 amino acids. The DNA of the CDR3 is TGTGCCAGCAGGGAAAGGGAGAAGAACTATGGCTACACCTTC. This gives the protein CASREREKNYGYTF.

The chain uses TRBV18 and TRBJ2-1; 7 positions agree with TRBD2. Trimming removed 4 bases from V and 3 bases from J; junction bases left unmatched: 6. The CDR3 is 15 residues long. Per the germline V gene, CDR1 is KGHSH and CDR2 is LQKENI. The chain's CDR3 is CASSRASGDYNEQFF. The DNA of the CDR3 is TGTGCCAGCTCACGCGCTAGCGGAGACTACAATGAGCAGTTCTTC. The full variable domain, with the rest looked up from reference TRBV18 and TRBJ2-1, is NAGVMQNPRHLVRRRGQEARLRCSPMKGHSHVYWYRQLPEEGLKFMVYLQKENIIDESGMPKERFSAEFPKEGPSILRIQQVVRGDSAAYFCASSRASGDYNEQFFGPGTRLTVL.